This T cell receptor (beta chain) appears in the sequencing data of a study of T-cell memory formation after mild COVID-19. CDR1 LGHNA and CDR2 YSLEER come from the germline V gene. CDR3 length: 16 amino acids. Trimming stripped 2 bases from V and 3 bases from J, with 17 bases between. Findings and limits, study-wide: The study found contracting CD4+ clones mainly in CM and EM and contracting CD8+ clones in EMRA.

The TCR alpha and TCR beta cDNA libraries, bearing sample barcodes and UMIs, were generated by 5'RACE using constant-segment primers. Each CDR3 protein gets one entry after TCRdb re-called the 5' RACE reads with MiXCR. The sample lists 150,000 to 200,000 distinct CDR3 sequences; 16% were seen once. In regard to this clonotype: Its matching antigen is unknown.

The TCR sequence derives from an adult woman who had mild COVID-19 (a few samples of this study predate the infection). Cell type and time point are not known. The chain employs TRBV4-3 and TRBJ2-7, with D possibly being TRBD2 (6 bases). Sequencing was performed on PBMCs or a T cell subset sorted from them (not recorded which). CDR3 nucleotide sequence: TGCGCCAGCAGCCAATGGGGCGAGCAGGGAGGCTACGAGCAGTACTTC. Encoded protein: CASSQWGEQGGYEQYF.